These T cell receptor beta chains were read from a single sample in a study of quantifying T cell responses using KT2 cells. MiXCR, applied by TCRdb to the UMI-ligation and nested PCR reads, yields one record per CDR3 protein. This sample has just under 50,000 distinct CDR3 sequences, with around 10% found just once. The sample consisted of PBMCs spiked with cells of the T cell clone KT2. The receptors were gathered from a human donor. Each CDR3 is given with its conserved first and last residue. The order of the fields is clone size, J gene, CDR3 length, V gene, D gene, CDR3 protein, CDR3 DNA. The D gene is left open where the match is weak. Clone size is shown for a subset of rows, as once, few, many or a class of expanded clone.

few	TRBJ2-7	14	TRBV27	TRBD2	CASSIAGGFYEQYF	TGTGCCAGCAGTATAGCGGGGGGTTTCTACGAGCAGTACTTC
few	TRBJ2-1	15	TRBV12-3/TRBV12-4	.	CASSPSGADNNEQFF	TGTGCCAGCAGCCCGTCTGGGGCTGATAACAATGAGCAGTTCTTC
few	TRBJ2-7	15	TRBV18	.	CASSLRGDSSYEQYF	TGTGCCAGCTCCCTCAGGGGGGATAGCTCCTACGAGCAGTACTTC
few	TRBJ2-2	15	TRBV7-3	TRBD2	CASSLGGWNTGELFF	TGTGCCAGCAGCCTGGGGGGGTGGAACACCGGGGAGCTGTTTTTT
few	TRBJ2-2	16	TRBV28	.	CASKKAAGGITGELFF	TGTGCCAGCAAAAAGGCGGCAGGGGGGATCACCGGGGAGCTGTTTTTT
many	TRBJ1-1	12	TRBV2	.	CASSEDWVGAFF	TGTGCCAGCAGTGAAGACTGGGTTGGAGCTTTCTTT
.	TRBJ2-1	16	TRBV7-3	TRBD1	CASSTRTGARYNEQFF	TGTGCCAGCAGCACGAGAACAGGGGCGCGGTACAATGAGCAGTTCTTC
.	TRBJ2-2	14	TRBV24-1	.	CATSASGWAGELFF	TGTGCCACCAGTGCGTCAGGGTGGGCCGGGGAGCTGTTTTTT
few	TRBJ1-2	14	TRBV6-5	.	CASSYRQDNYGYTF	TGTGCCAGCAGCTACAGACAGGATAACTATGGCTACACCTTC
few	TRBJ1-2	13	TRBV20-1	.	CSAREGGGYGYTF	TGCAGTGCTAGAGAGGGGGGCGGCTATGGCTACACCTTC
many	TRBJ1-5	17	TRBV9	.	CASSVASAQLSNQPQHF	TGTGCCAGCAGCGTAGCTTCGGCACAGCTTAGCAATCAGCCCCAGCATTTT
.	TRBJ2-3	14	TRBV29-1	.	CSVGFGIGTDTQYF	TGCAGCGTTGGGTTCGGGATCGGCACAGATACGCAGTATTTT